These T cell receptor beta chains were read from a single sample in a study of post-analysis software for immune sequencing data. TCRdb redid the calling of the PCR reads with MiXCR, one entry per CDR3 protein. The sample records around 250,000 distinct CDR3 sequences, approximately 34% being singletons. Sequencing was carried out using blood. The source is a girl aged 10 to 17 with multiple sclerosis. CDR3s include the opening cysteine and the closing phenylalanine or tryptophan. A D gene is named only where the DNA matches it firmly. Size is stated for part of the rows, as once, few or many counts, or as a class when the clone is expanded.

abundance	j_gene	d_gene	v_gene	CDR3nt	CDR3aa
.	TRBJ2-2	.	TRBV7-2	TGTGCCAGCAGCTCGGGGTTCGGGGAGCTGTTTTTT	CASSSGFGELFF
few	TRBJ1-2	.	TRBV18	TGTGCCAGCTCACCAGAGGGAGACTATGGCTACACCTTC	CASSPEGDYGYTF
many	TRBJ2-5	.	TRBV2	TGTGCCAGCAGTGTGACAGCCCAAGAGACCCAGTACTTC	CASSVTAQETQYF
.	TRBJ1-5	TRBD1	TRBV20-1	TGCAGTGCTAGTCCGCCGGGACAGGGGGCGATTTACCAGCCCCAGCATTTT	CSASPPGQGAIYQPQHF
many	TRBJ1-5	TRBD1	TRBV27	TGTGCCAGCAGTGCAGGGACAGGGAGCAATCAGCCCCAGCATTTT	CASSAGTGSNQPQHF
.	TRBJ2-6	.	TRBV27	TGTGCCAGCAGTTTACGCTCGGCACTGGGGGTCCTGACTTTC	CASSLRSALGVLTF
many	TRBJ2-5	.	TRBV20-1	TGCAGTGCTCGTCATCAAGAGACCCAGTACTTC	CSARHQETQYF
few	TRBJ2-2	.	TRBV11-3	TGTGCCAGCAGCCTAGGGCGGGAGCTGTTTTTT	CASSLGRELFF
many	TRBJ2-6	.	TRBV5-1	TGCGCCAGCGGACCTGGCTCTGGGGCCAACGTCCTGACTTTC	CASGPGSGANVLTF
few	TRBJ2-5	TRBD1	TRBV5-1	TGCGCCAGCAACAAAACACCGGGACAGCCCCAAGAGACCCAGTACTTC	CASNKTPGQPQETQYF
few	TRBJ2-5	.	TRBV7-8	TGTGCCAGCAGCTGCGGGACAAACCAAGAGACCCAGTACTTC	CASSCGTNQETQYF
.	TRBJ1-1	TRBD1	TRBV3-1	TGTGCCAGCAGCCAAGAGCTAAACAGGGGTGGGACTGAAGCTTTCTTT	CASSQELNRGGTEAFF
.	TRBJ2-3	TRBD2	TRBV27	TGTGCCAGCAGTGTCGGGACTAGCCTTTACACAGATACGCAGTATTTT	CASSVGTSLYTDTQYF
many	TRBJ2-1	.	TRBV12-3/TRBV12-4	TGTGCCAGCAGTAGACTAGTGGGGTACAATGAGCAGTTCTTC	CASSRLVGYNEQFF
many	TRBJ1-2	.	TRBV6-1	TGTGCCAGTCCTCTTCCAGGGGCTTATGGCTACACCTTC	CASPLPGAYGYTF
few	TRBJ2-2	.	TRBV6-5	TGTGCCAGCAGTTACGCAGGGTCAGGGGCCGAGGAGCTGTTTTTT	CASSYAGSGAEELFF
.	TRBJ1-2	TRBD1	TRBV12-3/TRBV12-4	TGTGCCAGCAGACAACAGGGGTTTACTAACTATGGCTACACCTTC	CASRQQGFTNYGYTF
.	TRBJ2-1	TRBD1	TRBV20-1	TGCAGTGCTAGAGACCGGGACAGAGCTTACAATGAGCAGTTCTTC	CSARDRDRAYNEQFF
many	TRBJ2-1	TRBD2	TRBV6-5	TGTGCCAGCAGTTTGTCGACTAGCGGGAGCGATGAGCAGTTCTTC	CASSLSTSGSDEQFF
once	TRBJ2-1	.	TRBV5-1	TGCGCCAGCAGCCCCGGTCTTCAGCGGTTCCTCTACAATGAGCAGTTCTTC	CASSPGLQRFLYNEQFF
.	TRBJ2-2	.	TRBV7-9	TGTGCCAGCAGCCCTCGAGGGGGAACCGGGGAGCTGTTTTTT	CASSPRGGTGELFF
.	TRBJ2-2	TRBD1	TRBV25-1	TGTGCCGGCTGTCCAGACAGGGGGCGTATCACCGGGGAGCTGTTTTTT	CAGCPDRGRITGELFF
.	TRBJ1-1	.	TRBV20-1	TGCAGTGCTAGAGATCTGGGGGGAGACACTGAAGCTTTCTTT	CSARDLGGDTEAFF
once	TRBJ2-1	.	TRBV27	TGTGCCAGCTCAGTTCCAGGCAATGAGCAGTTCTTC	CASSVPGNEQFF
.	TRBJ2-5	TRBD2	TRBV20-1	TGCAGTGCTAGGGGAGAACTAGCGCCGATTCAAGAGACCCAGTACTTC	CSARGELAPIQETQYF
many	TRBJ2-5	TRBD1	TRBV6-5	TGTGCCAGCAGTTCCGGGACAGGGGGTTTGGGGACCCAGTACTTC	CASSSGTGGLGTQYF
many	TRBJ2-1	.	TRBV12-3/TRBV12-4	TGTGCCAGCGCCATGGGGGCGGTCGATGAGCAGTTCTTC	CASAMGAVDEQFF
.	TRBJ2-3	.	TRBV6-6	TGTGCCAGCAAGGGTTCAGATACGCAGTATTTT	CASKGSDTQYF
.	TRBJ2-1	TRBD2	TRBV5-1	TGCGCCAGCAGCCTCACTAGCGGCTCTTCCTACAATGAGCAGTTCTTC	CASSLTSGSSYNEQFF
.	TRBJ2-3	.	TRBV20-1	TGCAGTGCTATGGTCCTCCTTACTAGCACAGATACGCAGTATTTT	CSAMVLLTSTDTQYF
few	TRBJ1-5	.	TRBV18	TGTGCCAGCTCACCGGGGAATCTTCAGCCCCAGCATTTT	CASSPGNLQPQHF
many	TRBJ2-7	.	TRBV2	TGTGCCAGCGGGGGGTCAATTAGCTCCTACGAGCAGTACTTC	CASGGSISSYEQYF
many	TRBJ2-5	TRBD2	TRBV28	TGTGCCAGCAGTTTCGCCCTCGGGACTACACAAGAGACCCAGTACTTC	CASSFALGTTQETQYF
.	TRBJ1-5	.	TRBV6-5	TGTGCCAGCAGTTACTCGAGTAGGGCGGAATATAGCAATCAGCCCCAGCATTTT	CASSYSSRAEYSNQPQHF
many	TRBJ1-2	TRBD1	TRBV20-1	TGCAGTGCTATTGGGACAGGGGGCGTGGGAGATGGCTACACCTTC	CSAIGTGGVGDGYTF
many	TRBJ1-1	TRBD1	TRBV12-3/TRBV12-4	TGTGCCAGCAGCCAGCTACAGGGGGCTGGTGTTACTGAAGCTTTCTTT	CASSQLQGAGVTEAFF
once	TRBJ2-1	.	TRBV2	TGTGTCAGCAGTGAAGCCTCCCTTGGGTGGAAAGGATACAATGAGCAGTTCTTC	CVSSEASLGWKGYNEQFF
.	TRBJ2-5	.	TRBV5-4	TGTGCCAGCAGCCCTCATGATGGGAAAGAGACCCAGTACTTC	CASSPHDGKETQYF
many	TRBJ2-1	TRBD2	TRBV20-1	TGCAGTGCTAGCGGGAGCGGGAGGGCCTACAATGAGCAGTTCTTC	CSASGSGRAYNEQFF
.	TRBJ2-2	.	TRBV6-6	TGTGCCAGCAGCCCCATCCACGGGGGCACCGGGGAGCTGTTTTTT	CASSPIHGGTGELFF